This record looks at one T cell receptor beta chain sequence and its context. Produced via immunoSEQ multiplex PCR; TCRdb's table is partial and in-frame only. The table shows approximately 150,000 clones, with over 75% occurring only once. This sample is part of a study of blood T cell repertoires in COVID-19. On the study more broadly: Some COVID-19 samples were acute and others convalescent; all came from the United States, Italy and Spain.

In germline, CDR1 is MNHEY, CDR2 SVGAGI. Trimming removed 8 bases from V and 4 bases from J; junction bases left unmatched: 8. The CDR3 spans 13 residues. Sequenced input: peripheral blood. This TCR was sampled from a man between 70 and 80 years old who had recovered from COVID-19. V and J are TRBV6-5 and TRBJ2-7; 7 bases are a match to TRBD2. CDR3 amino acids: CASHPAGRYEQYF. CDR3 sequence (DNA): TGTGCCAGCCACCCAGCGGGAAGATACGAGCAGTACTTC.